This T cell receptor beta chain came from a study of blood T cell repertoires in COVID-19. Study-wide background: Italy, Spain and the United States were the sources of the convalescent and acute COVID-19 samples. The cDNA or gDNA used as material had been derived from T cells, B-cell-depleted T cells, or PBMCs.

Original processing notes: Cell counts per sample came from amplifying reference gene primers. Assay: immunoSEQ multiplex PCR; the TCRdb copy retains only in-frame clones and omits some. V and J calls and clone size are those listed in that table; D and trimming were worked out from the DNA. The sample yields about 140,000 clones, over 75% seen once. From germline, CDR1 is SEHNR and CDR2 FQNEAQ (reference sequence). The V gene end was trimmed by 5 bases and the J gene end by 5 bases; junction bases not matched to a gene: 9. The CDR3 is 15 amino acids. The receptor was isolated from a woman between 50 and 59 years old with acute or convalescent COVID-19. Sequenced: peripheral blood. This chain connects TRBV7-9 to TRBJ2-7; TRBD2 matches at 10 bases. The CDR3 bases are TGTGCCAGCAGCGGAGCTAGCGGGAGAGGCGACGAGCAGTACTTC. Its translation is CASSGASGRGDEQYF. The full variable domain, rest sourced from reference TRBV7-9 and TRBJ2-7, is DTGVSQNPRHKITKRGQNVTFRCDPISEHNRLYWYRQTLGQGPEFLTYFQNEAQLEKSRLLSDRFSAERPKGSFSTLEIQRTEQGDSAMYLCASSGASGRGDEQYFGPGTRLTVT.